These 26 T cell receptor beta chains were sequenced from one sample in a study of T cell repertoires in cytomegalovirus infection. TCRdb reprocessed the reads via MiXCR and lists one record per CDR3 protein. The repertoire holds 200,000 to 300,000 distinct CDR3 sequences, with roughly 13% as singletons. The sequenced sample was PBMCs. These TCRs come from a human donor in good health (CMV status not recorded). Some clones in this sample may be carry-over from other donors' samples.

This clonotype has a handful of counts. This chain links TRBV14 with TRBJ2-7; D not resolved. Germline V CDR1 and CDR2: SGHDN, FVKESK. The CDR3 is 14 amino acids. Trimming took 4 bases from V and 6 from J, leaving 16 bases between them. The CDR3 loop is CASSPGVYFAEQYF. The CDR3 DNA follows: TGTGCCAGCAGCCCTGGGGTCTATTTTGCCGAGCAGTACTTC.

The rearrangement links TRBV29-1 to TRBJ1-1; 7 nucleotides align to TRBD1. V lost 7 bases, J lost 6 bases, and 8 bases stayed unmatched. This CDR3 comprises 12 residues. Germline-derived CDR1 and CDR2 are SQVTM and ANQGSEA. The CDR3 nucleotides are TGCAGCGCGCAGGGGGTTCGAGCTGAAGCTTTCTTT. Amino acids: CSAQGVRAEAFF.

Written as DNA, the CDR3 is TGTGCCAGCAGGCGGAGGACTAGCGGGCGGGGGCCGAGCACCGGGGAGCTGTTTTTT. Its protein product is CASRRRTSGRGPSTGELFF. The rearrangement uses TRBV27 and TRBJ2-2, with 11 bases identical to TRBD2. The CDR3 extends over 19 amino acids. The trim removed 6 bases at V and 4 bases at J, leaving 16 bases unmatched. CDR1 and CDR2 from the germline V gene are MNHEY and SMNVEV (reference sequence).

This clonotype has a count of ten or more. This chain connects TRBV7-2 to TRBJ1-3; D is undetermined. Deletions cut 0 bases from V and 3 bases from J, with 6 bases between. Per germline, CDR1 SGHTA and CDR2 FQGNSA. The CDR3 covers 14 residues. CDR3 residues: CASSLANRGNTIYF. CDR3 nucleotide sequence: TGTGCCAGCAGCTTAGCGAATCGTGGAAACACCATATATTTT.

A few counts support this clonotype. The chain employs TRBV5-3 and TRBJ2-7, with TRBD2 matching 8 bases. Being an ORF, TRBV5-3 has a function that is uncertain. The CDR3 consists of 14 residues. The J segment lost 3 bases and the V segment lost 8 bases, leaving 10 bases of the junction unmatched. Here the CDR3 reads CASSRPGTSYEQYF. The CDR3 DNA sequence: TGTGCCAGCAGTCGGCCGGGGACTAGCTACGAGCAGTACTTC.

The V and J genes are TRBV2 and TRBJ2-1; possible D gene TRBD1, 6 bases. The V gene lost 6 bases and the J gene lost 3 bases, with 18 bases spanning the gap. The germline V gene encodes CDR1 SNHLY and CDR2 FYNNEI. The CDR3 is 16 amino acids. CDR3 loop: CASRGSRDTIYNEQFF. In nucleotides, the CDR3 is TGTGCCAGCAGGGGGTCCCGGGACACGATCTACAATGAGCAGTTCTTC.

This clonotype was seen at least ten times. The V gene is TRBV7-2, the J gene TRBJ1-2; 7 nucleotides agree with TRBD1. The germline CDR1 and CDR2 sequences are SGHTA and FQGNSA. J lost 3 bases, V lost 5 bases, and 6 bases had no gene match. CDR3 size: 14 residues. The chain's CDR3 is CASSLFQGDYGYTF. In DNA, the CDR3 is TGTGCCAGCAGCCTTTTTCAGGGGGACTATGGCTACACCTTC.

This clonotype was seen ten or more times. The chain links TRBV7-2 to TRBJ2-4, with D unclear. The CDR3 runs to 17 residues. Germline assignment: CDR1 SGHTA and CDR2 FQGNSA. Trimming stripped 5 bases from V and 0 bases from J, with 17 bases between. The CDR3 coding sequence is TGTGCCAGCAGCAGAAGGCCTGGGCTCTTAGCCAAAAACATTCAGTACTTC. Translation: CASSRRPGLLAKNIQYF.

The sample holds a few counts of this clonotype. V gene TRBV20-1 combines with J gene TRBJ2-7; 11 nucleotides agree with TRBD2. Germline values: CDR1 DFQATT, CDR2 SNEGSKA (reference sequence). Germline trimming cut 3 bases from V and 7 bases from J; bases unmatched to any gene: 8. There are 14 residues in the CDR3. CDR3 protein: CSARTSGVPIEQYF. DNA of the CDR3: TGCAGTGCTAGGACTAGCGGGGTACCAATAGAGCAGTACTTC.

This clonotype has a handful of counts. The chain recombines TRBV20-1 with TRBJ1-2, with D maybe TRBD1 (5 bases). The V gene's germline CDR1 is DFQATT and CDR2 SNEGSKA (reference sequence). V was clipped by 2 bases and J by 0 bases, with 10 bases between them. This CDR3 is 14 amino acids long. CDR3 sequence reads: CSARTGTANYGYTF. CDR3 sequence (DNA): TGCAGTGCTAGAACCGGGACCGCTAACTATGGCTACACCTTC.

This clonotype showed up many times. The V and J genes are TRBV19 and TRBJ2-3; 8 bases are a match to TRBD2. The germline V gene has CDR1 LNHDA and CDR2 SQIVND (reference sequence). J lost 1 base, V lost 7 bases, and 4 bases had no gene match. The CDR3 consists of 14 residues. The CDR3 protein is CASTLAGGTDTQYF. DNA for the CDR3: TGTGCCAGTACCCTAGCGGGTGGCACAGATACGCAGTATTTT.

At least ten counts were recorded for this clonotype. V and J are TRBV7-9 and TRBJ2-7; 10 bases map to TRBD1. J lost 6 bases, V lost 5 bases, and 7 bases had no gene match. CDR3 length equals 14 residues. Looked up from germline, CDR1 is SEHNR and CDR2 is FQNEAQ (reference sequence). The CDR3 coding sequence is TGTGCCAGCAGCCTCACCTGGGACAGGGGCGAGCAGTACTTC. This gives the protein CASSLTWDRGEQYF.

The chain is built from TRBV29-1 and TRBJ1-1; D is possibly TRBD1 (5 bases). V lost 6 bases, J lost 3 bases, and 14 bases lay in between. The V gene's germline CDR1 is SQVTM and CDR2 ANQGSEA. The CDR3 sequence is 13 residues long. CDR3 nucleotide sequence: TGCAGCGTCGCTTTGGGGCGGGACACTGAAGCTTTCTTT. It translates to CSVALGRDTEAFF. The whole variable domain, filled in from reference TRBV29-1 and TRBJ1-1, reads SAVISQKPSRDICQRGTSLTIQCQVDSQVTMMFWYRQQPGQSLTLIATANQGSEATYESGFVIDKFPISRPNLTFSTLTVSNMSPEDSSIYLCSVALGRDTEAFFGQGTRLTVV.

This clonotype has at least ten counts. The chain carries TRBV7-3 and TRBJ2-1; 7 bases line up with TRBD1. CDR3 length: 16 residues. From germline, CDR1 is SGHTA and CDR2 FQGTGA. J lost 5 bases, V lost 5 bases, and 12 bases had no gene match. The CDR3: CASSPTQTGPHNEQFF. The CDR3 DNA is TGTGCCAGCAGCCCTACGCAGACAGGGCCCCACAATGAGCAGTTCTTC.

CDR3 in amino acids: CSAGTGTYQQYF. The CDR3 DNA is TGCAGTGCTGGGACAGGGACTTATCAGCAGTACTTC. This chain links TRBV20-1 with TRBJ2-7, with 9 bases matching TRBD1. The V and J ends lost 5 bases and 8 bases, in that order; junction bases with no gene match: 7. Germline V gene data show CDR1 as DFQATT and CDR2 as SNEGSKA (reference sequence). The CDR3 is made up of 12 amino acids.

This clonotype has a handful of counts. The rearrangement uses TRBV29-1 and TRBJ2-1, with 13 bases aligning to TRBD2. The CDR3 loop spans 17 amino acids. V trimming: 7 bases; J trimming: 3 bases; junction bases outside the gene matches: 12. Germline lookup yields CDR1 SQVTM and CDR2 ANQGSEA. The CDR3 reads CSAAGTSGTSIYNEQFF. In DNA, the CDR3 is TGCAGCGCCGCCGGGACTAGCGGGACCTCGATCTACAATGAGCAGTTCTTC.

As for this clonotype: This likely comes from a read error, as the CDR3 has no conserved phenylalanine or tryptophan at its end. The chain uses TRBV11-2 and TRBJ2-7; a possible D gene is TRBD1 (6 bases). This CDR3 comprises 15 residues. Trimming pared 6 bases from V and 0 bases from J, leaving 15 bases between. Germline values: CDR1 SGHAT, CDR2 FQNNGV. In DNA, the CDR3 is TGTGCCAGCAGAACAATACAGGGCTTCTCCTACGAGCAGTACCTC. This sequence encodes CASRTIQGFSYEQYL.

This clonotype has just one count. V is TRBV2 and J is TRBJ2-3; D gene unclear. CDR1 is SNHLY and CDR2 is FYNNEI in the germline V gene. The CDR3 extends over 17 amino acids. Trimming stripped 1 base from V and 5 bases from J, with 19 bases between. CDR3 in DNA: TGTGCCAGCAGTGAAGTGTCAGGTGCTACCGGACGAGATACGCAGTATTTT. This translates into CASSEVSGATGRDTQYF.

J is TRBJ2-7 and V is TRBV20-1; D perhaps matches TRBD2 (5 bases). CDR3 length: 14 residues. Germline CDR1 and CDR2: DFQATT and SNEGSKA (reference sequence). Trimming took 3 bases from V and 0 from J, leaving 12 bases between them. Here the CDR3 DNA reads TGCAGTGCTAGTGAGGGAGACCGCTCCTACGAGCAGTACTTC. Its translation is CSASEGDRSYEQYF.

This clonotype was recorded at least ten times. DNA of the CDR3: TGTGCCAGCAGCGGCGGGACGACTCTTGGCTACACCTTC. Amino acid sequence: CASSGGTTLGYTF. V gene TRBV7-8 combines with J gene TRBJ1-2; perhaps TRBD1 as D (5 bases). Germline assignment: CDR1 SGHVS and CDR2 FQNEAQ. CDR3 length: 13 amino acids. Trimming removed 5 bases at V and 7 bases at J, with 14 bases between.

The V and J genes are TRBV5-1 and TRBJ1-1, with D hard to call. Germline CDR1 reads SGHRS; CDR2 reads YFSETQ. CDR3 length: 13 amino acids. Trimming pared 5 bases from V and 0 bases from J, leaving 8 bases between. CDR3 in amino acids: CASRDGMNTEAFF. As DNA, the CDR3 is TGCGCCAGCAGAGACGGAATGAACACTGAAGCTTTCTTT.

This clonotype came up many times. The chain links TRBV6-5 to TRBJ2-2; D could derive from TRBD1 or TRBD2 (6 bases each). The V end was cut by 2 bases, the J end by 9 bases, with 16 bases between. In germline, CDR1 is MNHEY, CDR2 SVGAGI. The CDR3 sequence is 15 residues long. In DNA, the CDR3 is TGTGCCAGCAGTTACGGCCCTGACGGGGGCTGGGAGCTGTTTTTT. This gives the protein CASSYGPDGGWELFF.

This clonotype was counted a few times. The CDR3 is CASSRRDIGTRGYEQFF. The CDR3 DNA sequence: TGTGCCAGCAGCCGGAGAGATATCGGGACAAGGGGGTATGAGCAGTTCTTC. This chain links TRBV14 with TRBJ2-1; perhaps TRBD1 as D (6 bases). With 4 bases removed from V and 8 bases from J, the gap between germline ends came to 24 bases. This CDR3 has 17 residues. In germline, CDR1 is SGHDN, CDR2 FVKESK.

CDR3: CSAPGTSTNTGELFF. The CDR3 DNA reads as TGCAGTGCTCCCGGGACTAGCACGAACACCGGGGAGCTGTTTTTT. The V and J genes are TRBV20-1 and TRBJ2-2; TRBD2 agrees at 9 bases. Trimming took 5 bases from V and 0 from J; bases not matched to a gene: 4. Per germline, CDR1 DFQATT and CDR2 SNEGSKA (reference sequence). The CDR3 sequence is 15 residues long.

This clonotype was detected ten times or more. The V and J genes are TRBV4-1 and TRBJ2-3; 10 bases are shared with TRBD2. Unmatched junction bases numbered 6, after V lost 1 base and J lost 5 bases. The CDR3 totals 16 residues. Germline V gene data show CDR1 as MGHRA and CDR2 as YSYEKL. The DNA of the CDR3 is TGCGCCAGCAGCCAAGTCTTATCTAGCGGGAGAGATACGCAGTATTTT. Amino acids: CASSQVLSSGRDTQYF.

In DNA, the CDR3 is TGCAGCGTTGACAACCTCGGGGAGCTGTTTTTT. Translating gives CSVDNLGELFF. The chain links TRBV29-1 to TRBJ2-2; D call uncertain. This CDR3 comprises 11 residues. Trimming shortened V by 3 bases and J by 7 bases, and 6 bases separated the two germline ends. Looked up from germline, CDR1 is SQVTM and CDR2 is ANQGSEA.